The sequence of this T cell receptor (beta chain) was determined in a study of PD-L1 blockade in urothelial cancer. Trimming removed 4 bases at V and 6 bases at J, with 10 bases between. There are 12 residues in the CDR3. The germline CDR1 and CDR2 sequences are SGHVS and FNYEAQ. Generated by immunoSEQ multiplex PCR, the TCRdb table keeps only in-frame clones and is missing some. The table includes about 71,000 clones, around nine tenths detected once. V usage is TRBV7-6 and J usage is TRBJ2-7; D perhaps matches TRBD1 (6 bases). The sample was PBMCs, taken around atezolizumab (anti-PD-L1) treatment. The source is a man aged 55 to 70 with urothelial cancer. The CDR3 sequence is CASSSTGGEQYF. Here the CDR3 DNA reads TGTGCCAGCAGCTCGACAGGTGGCGAGCAGTACTTC.